Shown below are 27 T cell receptor beta chains from a single sample sequenced in a study of T cell responses to AZD1222 COVID-19 vaccine. Some clones are missing from TCRdb's copy, which holds only in-frame ones; the method was immunoSEQ multiplex PCR. The data show 100,000 to 150,000 clones, with around 90% seen just once and less than 6.5% held by the top ten. Sample: peripheral blood, taken on day 0 of AZD1222 vaccination. These TCRs come from an adult in good health.

The chain has TRBV4-2 and TRBJ2-5; D gene ambiguous. Germline CDR1 LGHNA, CDR2 YNFKEQ. There are 16 residues in the CDR3. V lost 0 bases and J 2 bases, leaving 13 bases between the germline ends. CDR3 sequence (DNA): TGTGCCAGCAGCCAAGATCAGGCAGGATTACAAGAGACCCAGTACTTC. It specifies CASSQDQAGLQETQYF.

The chain employs TRBV5-5 and TRBJ1-2; D is perhaps TRBD1 (6 bases). This CDR3 region has 13 residues. CDR1 is SGHKS and CDR2 is YYEKEE in the germline V gene (reference sequence). V was trimmed by 5 bases and J by 2 bases, leaving 10 bases between them. CDR3 protein: CASSWDTNYGYTF. The CDR3 DNA follows: TGTGCCAGCAGTTGGGACACCAACTATGGCTACACCTTC.

The chain carries TRBV15 and TRBJ1-6; TRBD1 is a possible D gene (6 bases). Germline CDR1 LNHNV, CDR2 YYDKDF (reference sequence). Trimming shortened V by 3 bases and J by 5 bases, and 11 bases separated the two germline ends. The length of the CDR3 is 15 residues. The DNA of the CDR3 is TGTGCCACCAGCAGGTCAGGACAGCATAATTCACCCCTCCACTTT. Its protein is CATSRSGQHNSPLHF.

The CDR3 is CASSGQALTGELFF. CDR3 sequence (DNA): TGCGCCAGCAGCGGACAGGCTCTGACCGGGGAGCTGTTTTTT. The J gene is TRBJ2-2, the V gene TRBV5-1; 7 nucleotides match TRBD1. The CDR3 contains 14 residues. Looked up from germline, CDR1 is SGHRS and CDR2 is YFSETQ. V gave up 4 bases and J gave up 5 bases; unmatched junction bases: 5.

This clone is a singleton in its sample. J is TRBJ1-6 and V is TRBV6-5; TRBD1 is a possible D gene (5 bases). CDR3 length: 13 amino acids. CDR1 and CDR2 from the germline V gene are MNHEY and SVGAGI. V lost 7 bases, J lost 8 bases, and 12 bases lay in between. The chain's CDR3 is CASKPRADSPLHF. In nucleotides, the CDR3 is TGTGCCAGCAAACCCAGGGCGGATTCACCCCTCCACTTT.

This chain connects TRBV6-4 to TRBJ2-1, with 9 bases that match TRBD2. This CDR3 spans 16 amino acids. Germline V gives CDR1 MRHNA, CDR2 SNTAGT. Losses at the gene ends were 1 base for V and 2 bases for J; bases not matched to a gene: 3. This chain's CDR3 is CASSDFRTSAYNEQFF. The CDR3 region has the DNA TGTGCCAGCAGTGACTTTAGGACTAGCGCCTACAATGAGCAGTTCTTC.

To note about this clone: The sample has other DNA sequences that encode this CDR3 too. The chain recombines TRBV18 with TRBJ2-3; no clear D gene. The germline V and J ends were trimmed by 3 bases and 3 bases, with 10 bases remaining between them. Germline lookup yields CDR1 KGHSH and CDR2 LQKENI. The CDR3 consists of 14 residues. CDR3 nucleotide sequence: TGTGCCAGCTCACCTGGTCCCTCTACAGATACGCAGTATTTT. Protein product: CASSPGPSTDTQYF.

This clone was detected once. This rearrangement joins TRBV24-1 to TRBJ2-3; D is ambiguous. The CDR3 contains 13 residues. Germline loops: CDR1 KGHDR, CDR2 SFDVKD. V was pared by 7 bases and J by 4 bases, with 11 bases between. The CDR3 reads CATSLDGPDTQYF. The CDR3 nucleotides read TGTGCCACCAGCTTGGACGGACCAGATACGCAGTATTTT.

This rearrangement joins TRBV11-3 to TRBJ2-7; 10 nucleotides line up with TRBD1. J was trimmed by 3 bases and V by 5 bases; bases with no gene match: 4. This CDR3 contains 14 residues. Germline assignment: CDR1 SGHNT and CDR2 YENEEA. The CDR3 nucleotides read TGTGCCAGCAGCACCCGGACAGGGGGCTACGAGCAGTACTTC. Its protein product is CASSTRTGGYEQYF.

The J gene is TRBJ1-6, the V gene TRBV18, with a possible D match to TRBD1 (6 bases). Per germline, CDR1 KGHSH and CDR2 LQKENI. This CDR3 has 15 residues. Trimming took 4 bases from V and 7 from J, leaving 14 bases between them. Here the CDR3 DNA reads TGTGCCAGCTCACTAGAGACAGGCGGAAATTCACCCCTCCACTTT. Protein: CASSLETGGNSPLHF. The full variable domain, its missing parts supplied by reference TRBV18 and TRBJ1-6, is NAGVMQNPRHLVRRRGQEARLRCSPMKGHSHVYWYRQLPEEGLKFMVYLQKENIIDESGMPKERFSAEFPKEGPSILRIQQVVRGDSAAYFCASSLETGGNSPLHFGNGTRLTVT.

The V call is TRBV18, the J call TRBJ1-2; 7 bases align to TRBD1. Germline V gene sequence: CDR1 KGHSH, CDR2 LQKENI. V lost 5 bases, J lost 4 bases, and 10 bases stayed unmatched. There are 15 residues in the CDR3. The CDR3 DNA reads as TGTGCCAGCTCATCCGCGACAGGGAGGTCCTATGGCTACACCTTC. This encodes CASSSATGRSYGYTF.

The V and J genes are TRBV2 and TRBJ1-5, with TRBD1 identical over 11 bases. CDR3 size: 15 residues. With V trimmed by 4 bases and J by 5 bases, 4 bases remained unmatched. CDR1 is SNHLY and CDR2 is FYNNEI in the germline V gene. Here the CDR3 reads CASSGTGGAHQPQHF. CDR3 nucleotides: TGTGCCAGCAGTGGGACAGGGGGCGCACATCAGCCCCAGCATTTT.

The chain recombines TRBV5-1 with TRBJ2-5; TRBD1 might be the D (6 bases). CDR1 and CDR2 (germline): SGHRS, YFSETQ. CDR3 length equals 14 residues. Trimming pared 0 bases from V and 2 bases from J, leaving 8 bases between. The CDR3 DNA reads TGCGCCAGCAGCTTGGAACAGGGACAAGAGACCCAGTACTTC. It translates to CASSLEQGQETQYF. The whole variable domain, remainder taken from reference TRBV5-1 and TRBJ2-5, is KAGVTQTPRYLIKTRGQQVTLSCSPISGHRSVSWYQQTPGQGLQFLFEYFSETQRNKGNFPGRFSGRQFSNSRSEMNVSTLELGDSALYLCASSLEQGQETQYFGPGTRLLVL.

This clone was seen only once. The V call is TRBV9, the J call TRBJ1-6; no clear D. The CDR3 contains 13 residues. Deletions cut 0 bases from V and 10 bases from J, with 8 bases between. Germline CDR1 is SGDLS and CDR2 is YYNGEE. The CDR3 region has the DNA TGTGCCAGCAGCGTAGAGGGAAGATCACCCCTCCACTTT. It codes for CASSVEGRSPLHF.

The CDR3 DNA reads TGTGCCAGCACCTTGACAGGGGAAGAGACCCAGTACTTC. Translated: CASTLTGEETQYF. J is TRBJ2-5 and V is TRBV12-3 or TRBV12-4; TRBD1 matches at 8 bases. This CDR3 is 13 amino acids long. V lost 7 bases to trimming and J lost 3 bases; unmatched junction nucleotides: 4.

The chain recombines TRBV10-3 with TRBJ2-7, with unresolved D. Germline values: CDR1 ENHRY, CDR2 SYGVKD. V was trimmed by 4 bases and J by 2 bases, leaving 6 bases between them. The CDR3 totals 12 residues. The CDR3 protein is CAISAGPYEQYF. Written as DNA, the CDR3 is TGTGCCATCAGTGCGGGCCCCTACGAGCAGTACTTC.

The chain is built from TRBV2 and TRBJ1-5; the D is unclear. The CDR3 has 13 amino acids. The germline V gene encodes CDR1 SNHLY and CDR2 FYNNEI. V gave up 6 bases and J gave up 9 bases, with 15 bases separating them. The CDR3 DNA reads TGTGCCAGCAGCCTAGGCAGGTTCCGGCCCCAGCATTTT. Encoded protein: CASSLGRFRPQHF.

J is TRBJ2-1 and V is TRBV2; perhaps TRBD1 as D (6 bases). The CDR3 extends over 13 amino acids. The V end was cut by 5 bases, the J end by 5 bases, with 10 bases between. Germline-derived CDR1 and CDR2 are SNHLY and FYNNEI. The DNA of the CDR3 is TGTGCCAGCAGTACCAGGGGTAACAATGAGCAGTTCTTC. Translation gives CASSTRGNNEQFF.

The gene calls are TRBV18 and TRBJ1-1; TRBD1 aligns across 7 bases. The CDR3 spans 16 residues. Germline CDR1 reads KGHSH; CDR2 reads LQKENI. Trimming cost V 3 bases and J 0 bases; bases outside gene matches: 7. CDR3 in amino acids: CASSPPGQFLNTEAFF. The CDR3 bases are TGTGCCAGCTCACCGCCGGGACAGTTCTTGAACACTGAAGCTTTCTTT.

This chain uses TRBV7-9 with TRBJ1-1, with D uncertain. V lost 3 bases and J 1 base, leaving 12 bases between the germline ends. Germline lookup yields CDR1 SEHNR and CDR2 FQNEAQ (reference sequence). The CDR3 contains 15 residues. The CDR3 region is CASSFWEPPNTEAFF. The DNA for the CDR3 is TGTGCCAGCAGCTTTTGGGAACCTCCGAACACTGAAGCTTTCTTT. Combining the CDR3 with reference TRBV7-9 and TRBJ1-1 gives the whole variable domain DTGVSQNPRHKITKRGQNVTFRCDPISEHNRLYWYRQTLGQGPEFLTYFQNEAQLEKSRLLSDRFSAERPKGSFSTLEIQRTEQGDSAMYLCASSFWEPPNTEAFFGQGTRLTVV.

This chain joins TRBV5-8 and TRBJ1-5; the D gene is possibly TRBD1 (6 bases). The ends were cut back, 4 bases at V and 3 bases at J, with 11 bases in the middle. Germline values: CDR1 SGHTS, CDR2 YDEGEE. The length of the CDR3 is 14 residues. CDR3 loop: CASSQDSFNQPQHF. In DNA, the CDR3 is TGTGCCAGCAGCCAGGACAGTTTCAATCAGCCCCAGCATTTT.

The CDR3 reads CASSTWENEQFF. CDR3 DNA: TGTGCCAGCAGTACCTGGGAGAATGAGCAGTTCTTC. The rearrangement uses TRBV27 and TRBJ2-1; the D gene is possibly TRBD2 (5 bases). Trimming cost V 5 bases and J 7 bases, with 9 bases left between them. Germline loops: CDR1 MNHEY, CDR2 SMNVEV (reference sequence). The CDR3 loop spans 12 amino acids.

This chain's CDR3 is CASSVEYQGPEAFF. The CDR3 DNA follows: TGTGCCAGCAGCGTAGAATACCAGGGACCTGAAGCTTTCTTT. The chain has TRBV9 and TRBJ1-1, with D tentatively TRBD1 (5 bases). V lost 0 bases and J 6 bases, leaving 12 bases between the germline ends. CDR1 and CDR2 (germline): SGDLS, YYNGEE. This CDR3 is 14 amino acids long.

Only one count was recorded for this clone. The rearrangement joins TRBV5-1 to TRBJ1-1, with 10 bases matching TRBD1. This CDR3 is 17 amino acids long. J gave up 5 bases and V 4 bases, and 14 bases lay outside the gene matches. Germline V gene lookup returns CDR1 SGHRS and CDR2 YFSETQ. The CDR3 sequence: CASSRFRDRGAGTEAFF. Here the CDR3 DNA reads TGCGCCAGCAGCCGTTTCCGGGACAGGGGAGCGGGGACTGAAGCTTTCTTT.

The chain links TRBV4-2 to TRBJ2-2; perhaps TRBD1 as D (5 bases). Trimming left V 0 bases short and J 3 bases short, with 11 bases between. This CDR3 has 16 residues. Germline V gene data show CDR1 as LGHNA and CDR2 as YNFKEQ. DNA of the CDR3: TGTGCCAGCAGCCAAGAGGGCAGGGTTTACACCGGGGAGCTGTTTTTT. It specifies CASSQEGRVYTGELFF.

V gene TRBV5-8 combines with J gene TRBJ2-1; D may be TRBD1 (6 bases). V lost 1 base to trimming and J lost 8 bases, with 10 bases between them. Germline V gives CDR1 SGHTS, CDR2 YDEGEE. The CDR3 extends over 13 amino acids. CDR3 sequence: CASSLLQGYEQFF. DNA of the CDR3: TGTGCCAGCAGCTTGTTACAGGGCTATGAGCAGTTCTTC.

The V and J genes are TRBV5-4 and TRBJ1-2; TRBD1 agrees at 7 bases. CDR1 and CDR2 (germline): SGHNT, YYREEE (reference sequence). Unmatched junction bases numbered 6, after V lost 3 bases and J lost 4 bases. The CDR3 runs 14 residues. The CDR3 DNA sequence: TGTGCCAGCAGCTCAGGGGGGGGCTCCTATGGCTACACCTTC. Protein sequence: CASSSGGGSYGYTF.